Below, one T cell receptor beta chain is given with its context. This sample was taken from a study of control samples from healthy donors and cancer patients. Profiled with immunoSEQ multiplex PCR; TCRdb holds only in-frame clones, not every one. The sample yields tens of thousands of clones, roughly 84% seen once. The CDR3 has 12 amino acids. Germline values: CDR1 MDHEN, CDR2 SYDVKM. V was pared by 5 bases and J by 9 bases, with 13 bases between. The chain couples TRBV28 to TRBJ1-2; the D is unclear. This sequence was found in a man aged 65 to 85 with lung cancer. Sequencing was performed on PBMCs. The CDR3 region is CASSQQSQSYTF. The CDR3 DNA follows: TGTGCCAGCAGTCAGCAGTCTCAGAGCTACACCTTC.